This paragraph covers one T cell receptor beta chain sequence. Antigen specificity is unknown. Data came from immunoSEQ multiplex PCR; TCRdb stores just in-frame clones and leaves some out. The sample includes 300,000 to 400,000 clones, 85% of them seen just once. This record belongs to a study of Ad26.COV2.S vaccination and SARS-CoV-2 variants. General study findings and limits: Total responses of T cells may have been underestimated by the analyses of TCR breadth and depth. In vaccinated individuals, spike-specific CD8+ and CD4+ T cell responses reportedly displayed substantial breadth.

As to treatment: roughly 18 received Ad26.COV2.S at low or high dose, single or two shots; 5 received placebo; per-sample allocation not given. The samples were gathered on day 63 after the first injection of vaccine or placebo. It was an adult aged 18-55 years in Boston who was the donor. The V and J ends lost 3 bases and 9 bases, in that order; junction bases with no gene match: 5. This CDR3 has 14 amino acids. Germline V gives CDR1 SGHTA, CDR2 FQGNSA. This receptor was identified in a person aged 18-60 years who received the Ad26.COV2.S COVID-19 vaccine or a placebo. The gene calls are TRBV7-2 and TRBJ1-6; TRBD1 agrees at 7 bases. The input for sequencing was peripheral blood, taken in a trial of Ad26.COV2.S vaccine versus placebo. The CDR3 is CASSFSSGGSPLHF. The CDR3 coding sequence is TGTGCCAGCAGCTTTTCCTCAGGGGGTTCACCCCTCCACTTT.